The clone carrying this T cell receptor beta chain appeared a few times. No antigen is known for it. A second PCR, run for about 7 to 11 cycles, used a sample-barcoded 5' primer plus a J-beta primer mix. A template-switch adaptor that had 12 random nucleotides put a tag on each cDNA molecule. MiXCR, run by TCRdb on the 5' RACE reads, gives a single entry per CDR3 protein. The table lists roughly 800,000 distinct CDR3 sequences, nearly 60% of them singletons. They isolated at least 7 million PBMCs from each sample. These data come from a study of blood T cells in healthy people across ages. General study points: Strong correlation was found linking TCR beta diversity to naive T cell percentage.

The receptor's source is a man aged 30 to 45 in good health. Sequencing used blood.

The CDR3 sequence is CASSVGGNNYGYTF. The CDR3 coding sequence is TGTGCCAGCAGCGTTGGCGGAAACAACTATGGCTACACCTTC. V usage is TRBV9 and J usage is TRBJ1-2; D is ambiguous. The CDR3 loop spans 14 amino acids. V lost 2 bases, J lost 2 bases, and 10 bases lay in between. Germline values: CDR1 SGDLS, CDR2 YYNGEE.